This T cell receptor beta chain comes out of a study of PD-1 blockade in classical Hodgkin lymphoma. This clone is a singleton in its sample. The assay was immunoSEQ multiplex PCR, and TCRdb's table has in-frame clones only and misses some. The data hold under 80,000 clones, with about 70% observed a single time. Each patient's relapse followed autologous stem cell transplantation, and brentuximab vedotin exposure varied. This sequence originates from a human donor with classical Hodgkin lymphoma. This sample comprised peripheral blood mononuclear cells (PBMCs), obtained before the second cycle of nivolumab.

The CDR3: CASSLGPVRKANYGYTF. The CDR3, as DNA: TGTGCCAGCAGTTTGGGCCCCGTTCGTAAAGCTAACTATGGCTACACCTTC. This chain uses TRBV27 with TRBJ1-2, with D unresolved. Germline CDR1 and CDR2: MNHEY and SMNVEV (reference sequence). The CDR3 length is 17 residues. Trimming removed 3 bases from V and 0 bases from J, with 17 bases in between.